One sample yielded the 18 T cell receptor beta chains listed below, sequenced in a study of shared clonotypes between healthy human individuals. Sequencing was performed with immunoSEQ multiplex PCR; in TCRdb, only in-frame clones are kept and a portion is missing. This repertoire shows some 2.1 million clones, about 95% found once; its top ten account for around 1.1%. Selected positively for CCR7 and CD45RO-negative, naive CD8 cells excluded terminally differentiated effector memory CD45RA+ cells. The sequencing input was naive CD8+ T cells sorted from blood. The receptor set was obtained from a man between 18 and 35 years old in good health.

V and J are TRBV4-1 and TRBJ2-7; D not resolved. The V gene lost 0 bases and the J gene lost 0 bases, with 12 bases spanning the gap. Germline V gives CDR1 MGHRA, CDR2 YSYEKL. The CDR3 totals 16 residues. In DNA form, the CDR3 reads TGCGCCAGCAGCCAAGACAGGTTTTCGTTCTCCTACGAGCAGTACTTC. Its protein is CASSQDRFSFSYEQYF.

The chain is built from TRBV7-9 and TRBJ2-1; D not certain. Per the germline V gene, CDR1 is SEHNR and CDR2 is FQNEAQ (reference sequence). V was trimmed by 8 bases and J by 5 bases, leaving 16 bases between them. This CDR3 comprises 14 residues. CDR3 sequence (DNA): TGTGCCAGCCCCAAGGATACGATGGACAATGAGCAGTTCTTC. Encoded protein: CASPKDTMDNEQFF.

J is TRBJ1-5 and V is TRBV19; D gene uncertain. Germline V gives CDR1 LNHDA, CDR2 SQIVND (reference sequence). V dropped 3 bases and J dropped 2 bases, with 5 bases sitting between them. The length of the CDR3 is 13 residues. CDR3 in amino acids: CASSMEGNQPQHF. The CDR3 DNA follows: TGTGCCAGTAGTATGGAGGGCAATCAGCCCCAGCATTTT.

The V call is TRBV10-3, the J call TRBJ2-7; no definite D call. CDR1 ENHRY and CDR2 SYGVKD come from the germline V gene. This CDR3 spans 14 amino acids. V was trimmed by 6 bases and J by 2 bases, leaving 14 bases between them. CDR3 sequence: CAISLEEAAYEQYF. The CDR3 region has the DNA TGTGCCATCAGCCTTGAGGAAGCCGCCTACGAGCAGTACTTC.

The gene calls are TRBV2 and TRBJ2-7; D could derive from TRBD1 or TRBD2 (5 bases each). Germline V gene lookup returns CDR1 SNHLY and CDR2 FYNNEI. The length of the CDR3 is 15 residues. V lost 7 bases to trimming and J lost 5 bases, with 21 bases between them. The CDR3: CASNQQNWGIHEQYF. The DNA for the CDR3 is TGTGCCAGCAACCAGCAGAATTGGGGGATCCACGAGCAGTACTTC.

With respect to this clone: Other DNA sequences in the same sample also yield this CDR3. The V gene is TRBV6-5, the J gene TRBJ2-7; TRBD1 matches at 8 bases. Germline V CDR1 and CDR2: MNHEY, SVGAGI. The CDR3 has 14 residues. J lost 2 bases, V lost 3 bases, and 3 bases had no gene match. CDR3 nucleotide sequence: TGTGCCAGCAGTTATGGACAGGGACCCTACGAGCAGTACTTC. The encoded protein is CASSYGQGPYEQYF.

CDR3 nucleotide sequence: TGTGCCAGCAGGTACATAGCGGGAGGAGGAGATACGCAGTATTTT. Protein: CASRYIAGGGDTQYF. The chain joins TRBV6-5 to TRBJ2-3, with 10 bases fitting TRBD2. V shed 6 bases, J shed 5 bases, and the junction held 8 bases outside the gene matches. CDR3 length: 15 amino acids. Per the germline V gene, CDR1 is MNHEY and CDR2 is SVGAGI.

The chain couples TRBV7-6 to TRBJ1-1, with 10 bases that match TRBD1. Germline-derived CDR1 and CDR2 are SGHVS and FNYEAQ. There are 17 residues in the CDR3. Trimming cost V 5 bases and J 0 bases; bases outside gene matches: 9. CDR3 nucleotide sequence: TGTGCCAGCAGCCTAGGGACAGGGGCTGGAATGAACACTGAAGCTTTCTTT. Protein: CASSLGTGAGMNTEAFF.

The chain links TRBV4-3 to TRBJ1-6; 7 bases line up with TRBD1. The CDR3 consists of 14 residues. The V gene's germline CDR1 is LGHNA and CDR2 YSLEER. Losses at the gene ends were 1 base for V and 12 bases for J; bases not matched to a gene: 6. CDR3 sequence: CASSQGQGRGPLHF. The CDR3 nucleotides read TGCGCCAGCAGCCAAGGACAGGGCCGCGGACCCCTCCACTTT.

The CDR3 DNA follows: TGTGCCAGCAGCATAGCCTTCTCCTACAATGAGCAGTTCTTC. It yields the protein CASSIAFSYNEQFF. The genes are TRBV6-5 and TRBJ2-1; D remains unclear. Per germline, CDR1 MNHEY and CDR2 SVGAGI. The CDR3 runs to 14 residues. V lost 6 bases and J 0 bases, leaving 9 bases between the germline ends.

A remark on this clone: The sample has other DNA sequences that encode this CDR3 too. The CDR3 nucleotides read TGTGCCAGTAGTCCACGGGAGGGGTACGAGCAGTACTTC. Amino acids: CASSPREGYEQYF. The genes are TRBV19 and TRBJ2-7, with 8 positions matching TRBD2. This CDR3 region has 13 residues. The germline V gene has CDR1 LNHDA and CDR2 SQIVND (reference sequence). V lost 5 bases to trimming and J lost 4 bases; unmatched junction nucleotides: 4.

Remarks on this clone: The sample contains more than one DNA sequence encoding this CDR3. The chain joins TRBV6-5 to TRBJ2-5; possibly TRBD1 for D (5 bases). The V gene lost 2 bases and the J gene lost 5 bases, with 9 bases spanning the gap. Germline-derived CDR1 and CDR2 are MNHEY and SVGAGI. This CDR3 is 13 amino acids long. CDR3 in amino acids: CASSYGQGETQYF. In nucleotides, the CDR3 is TGTGCCAGCAGTTACGGCCAGGGTGAGACCCAGTACTTC.

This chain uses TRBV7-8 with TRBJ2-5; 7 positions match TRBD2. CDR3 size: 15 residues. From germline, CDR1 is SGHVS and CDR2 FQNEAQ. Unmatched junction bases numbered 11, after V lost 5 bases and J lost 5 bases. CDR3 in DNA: TGTGCCAGCAGCCGTTTGGGAGCGGGACTGGAGACCCAGTACTTC. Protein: CASSRLGAGLETQYF. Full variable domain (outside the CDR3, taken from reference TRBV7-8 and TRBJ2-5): GAGVSQSPRYKVAKRGQDVALRCDPISGHVSLFWYQQALGQGPEFLTYFQNEAQLDKSGLPSDRFFAERPEGSVSTLKIQRTQQEDSAVYLCASSRLGAGLETQYFGPGTRLLVL.

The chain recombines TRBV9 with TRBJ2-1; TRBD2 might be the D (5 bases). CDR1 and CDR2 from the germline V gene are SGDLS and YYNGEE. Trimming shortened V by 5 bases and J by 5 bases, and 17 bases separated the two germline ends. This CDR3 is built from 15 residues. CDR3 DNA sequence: TGTGCCAGCAGTCCGACCCGGGGAACCCACAATGAGCAGTTCTTC. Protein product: CASSPTRGTHNEQFF.

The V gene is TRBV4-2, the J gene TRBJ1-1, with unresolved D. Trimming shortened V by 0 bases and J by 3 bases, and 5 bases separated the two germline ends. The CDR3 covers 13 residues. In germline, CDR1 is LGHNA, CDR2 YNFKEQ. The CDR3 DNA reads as TGTGCCAGCAGCCAAGAGTGGGACACTGAAGCTTTCTTT. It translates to CASSQEWDTEAFF.

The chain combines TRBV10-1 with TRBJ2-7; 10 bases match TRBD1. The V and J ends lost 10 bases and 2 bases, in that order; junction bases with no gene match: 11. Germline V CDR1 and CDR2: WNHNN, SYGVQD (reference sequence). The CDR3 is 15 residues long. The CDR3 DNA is TGCGCCACCGCCGACGGGACAGGGGCCCCCTACGAGCAGTACTTC. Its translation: CATADGTGAPYEQYF.

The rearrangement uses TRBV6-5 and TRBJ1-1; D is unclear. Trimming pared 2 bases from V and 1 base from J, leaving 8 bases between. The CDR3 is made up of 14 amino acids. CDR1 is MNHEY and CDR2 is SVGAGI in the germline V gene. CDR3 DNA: TGTGCCAGCAGTTACAATTGGAGGAACACTGAAGCTTTCTTT. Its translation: CASSYNWRNTEAFF.

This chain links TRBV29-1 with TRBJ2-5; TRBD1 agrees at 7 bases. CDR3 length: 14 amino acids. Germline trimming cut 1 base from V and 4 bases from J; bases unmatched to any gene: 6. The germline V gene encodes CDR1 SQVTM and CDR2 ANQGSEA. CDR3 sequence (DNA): TGCAGCGTTGAAGGGACGACAGGGACAGAGACCCAGTACTTC. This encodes CSVEGTTGTETQYF.